This T cell receptor beta chain comes out of a study of blood T cell repertoires in COVID-19. At the level of the study: The samples span acute and convalescent COVID-19 from the United States, Italy and Spain.

Participants' reported clinical history set cohort assignment. The repertoire was sequenced with immunoSEQ multiplex PCR; TCRdb's copy has only in-frame clones and lacks some. The repertoire has 350,000 to 450,000 clones, 70% to 90% of them found once; the top ten carry around 1.5%. The CDR3 contains 14 residues. The germline V gene has CDR1 LGHDT and CDR2 YNNKEL (reference sequence). Trimming took 6 bases from V and 5 from J; bases not matched to a gene: 9. The specimen sequenced was PBMCs or T cells enriched from blood (not recorded which). The origin of this receptor is a woman aged 18-29 years who had been exposed to COVID-19. The V call is TRBV3-1 (or the pseudogene TRBV3-2), the J call TRBJ2-7; 8 nucleotides align to TRBD2. The DNA of the CDR3 is TGTGCCAGCAGTGCCGTCAGCGGGGGCCACGAGCAGTACTTC. The encoded protein is CASSAVSGGHEQYF.